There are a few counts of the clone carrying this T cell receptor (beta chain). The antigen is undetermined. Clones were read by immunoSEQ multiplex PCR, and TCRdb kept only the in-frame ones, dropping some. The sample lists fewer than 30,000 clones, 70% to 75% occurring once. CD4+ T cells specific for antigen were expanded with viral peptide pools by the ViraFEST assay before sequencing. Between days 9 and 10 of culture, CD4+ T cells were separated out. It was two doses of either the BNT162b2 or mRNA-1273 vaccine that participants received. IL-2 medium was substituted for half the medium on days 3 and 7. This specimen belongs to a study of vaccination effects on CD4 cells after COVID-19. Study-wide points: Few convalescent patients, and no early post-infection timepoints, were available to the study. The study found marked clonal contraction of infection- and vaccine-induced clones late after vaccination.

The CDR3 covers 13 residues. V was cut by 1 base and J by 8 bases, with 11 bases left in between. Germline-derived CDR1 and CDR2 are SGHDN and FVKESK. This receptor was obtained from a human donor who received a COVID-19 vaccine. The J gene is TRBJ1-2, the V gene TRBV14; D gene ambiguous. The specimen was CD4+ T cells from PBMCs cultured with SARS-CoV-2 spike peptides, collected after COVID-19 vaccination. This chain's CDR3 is CASSQALIGGYTF. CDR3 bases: TGTGCCAGCAGCCAAGCCCTCATTGGGGGCTACACCTTC.